Each of the 20 T cell receptor beta chains below was sequenced from the same sample in a study of T cells in Graves' hyperthyroidism and ophthalmopathy (dated by TCRdb to about 2019). Preparation of the library involved multiplex PCR. Instrument used: Illumina HiSeq 2000. Amplification of TCR beta CDR3 regions was carried out from RNA transcripts. A first-round RT-PCR of the TCR CDR3 used the HTBI primer set with the Qiagen OneStep RT-PCR kit. Using fastp at Q25 and MiXCR, TCRdb reprocessed the public reads and kept productive beta chains. Each record represents a unique CDR3 protein, reported with the most common genes and DNA among its rows. A total of about 350,000 distinct CDR3 sequences appear in this sample, about 15% of them only once. The ten largest clonotypes hold about 26% of the sample. The sequenced material came from blood. Receptors originate from a woman aged 30 to 39 with Graves' hyperthyroidism.

This clonotype has only a few counts. The chain employs TRBV7-9 and TRBJ2-1, with TRBD1 as a possible D gene (6 bases). The CDR3 consists of 15 residues. V dropped 1 base and J dropped 0 bases, with 7 bases sitting between them. Germline CDR1 SEHNR, CDR2 FQNEAQ (reference sequence). The CDR3 reads CASSLGDISYNEQFF. In DNA form, the CDR3 reads TGTGCCAGCAGCTTAGGGGACATCTCCTACAATGAGCAGTTCTTC.

On this clonotype: The junction departs from the called germline gene at one end, perhaps through a read error. This chain joins TRBV6-2 or TRBV6-3 and TRBJ2-2; 8 bases fit TRBD1. CDR3 length equals 15 residues. Germline V gene data show CDR1 as MNHEY and CDR2 as SVGEGT. The CDR3 sequence is CASSYWTGTTGELFF. In DNA, the CDR3 is TGTGCCAGCAGCTACTGGACAGGGACCACCGGGGAGCTGTTTTTT.

The table lists this clonotype with a few counts. The chain employs TRBV5-1 and TRBJ2-1; 8 nucleotides match TRBD1. J lost 6 bases, V lost 4 bases, and 12 bases had no gene match. The CDR3 runs 16 residues. Germline V gives CDR1 SGHRS, CDR2 YFSETQ. The CDR3 loop reads CASSLRTGLNGNEQFF. CDR3 DNA: TGCGCCAGCAGCCTACGGACAGGGTTAAACGGCAATGAGCAGTTCTTC.

The sample holds many counts of this clonotype. The chain links TRBV28 to TRBJ1-5; D is perhaps TRBD1 (5 bases). The CDR3 spans 16 residues. V was cut by 6 bases and J by 4 bases, with 19 bases left in between. Germline V gene lookup returns CDR1 MDHEN and CDR2 SYDVKM. The CDR3 region has the DNA TGTGCCAGCAGCCCGTGGGGGGGATTGGGGAATCAGCCCCAGCATTTT. This sequence encodes CASSPWGGLGNQPQHF.

At least ten counts were recorded for this clonotype. The V and J genes are TRBV11-1 and TRBJ2-7, with 14 bases that match TRBD2. Germline V gives CDR1 SGHAT, CDR2 FQDESV (reference sequence). This CDR3 spans 18 amino acids. With 5 bases clipped from V and 3 bases from J, the junction kept 12 bases outside the gene matches. The CDR3 coding sequence is TGTGCCAGCAGCGGACCGGGACTAGCGGGAGTCGGGCTCTACGAGCAGTACTTC. Translation: CASSGPGLAGVGLYEQYF.

This clonotype was detected many times. The chain recombines TRBV28 with TRBJ1-4; 10 bases match TRBD1. V was pared by 9 bases and J by 5 bases, with 3 bases of the junction left unmatched. This CDR3 is built from 13 residues. CDR1 and CDR2 (germline): MDHEN, SYDVKM. CDR3 loop: CASMGQGNEKLFF. In DNA form, the CDR3 reads TGTGCCAGTATGGGACAGGGGAATGAAAAACTGTTTTTT.

As concerns this clonotype: One end of the junction does not line up with germline, which may come from a read error. The rearrangement joins TRBV7-9 to TRBJ1-1; the match to TRBD1 covers 9 bases. The CDR3 runs 14 residues. CDR1 and CDR2 (germline): SEHNR, FQNEAQ (reference sequence). CDR3 protein: CATSTGTGNTEAFF. The CDR3 nucleotides read TGTGCCACCTCAACCGGGACAGGGAACACTGAGGCTTTCTTT.

This chain links TRBV15 with TRBJ1-6; D might be TRBD1 (5 bases). There are 17 residues in the CDR3. Germline loops: CDR1 LNHNV, CDR2 YYDKDF (reference sequence). V lost 3 bases and J lost 9, with 21 bases in between. Here the CDR3 reads CATSSLDVAKGFSPLHF. The CDR3 DNA reads TGTGCCACCAGCAGTCTCGATGTGGCCAAGGGGTTTTCACCCCTCCACTTT.

This clonotype was seen many times. The gene calls are TRBV28 and TRBJ2-2; D is perhaps TRBD2 (5 bases). The ends were cut back, 2 bases at V and 7 bases at J, with 14 bases in the middle. The CDR3 covers 15 residues. Germline V CDR1 and CDR2: MDHEN, SYDVKM. CDR3 DNA: TGTGCCAGCAGTTTAACGGGGTGGGTCGACGGGGAGCTGTTTTTT. It codes for CASSLTGWVDGELFF. The full variable domain, with the rest looked up from reference TRBV28 and TRBJ2-2, is DVKVTQSSRYLVKRTGEKVFLECVQDMDHENMFWYRQDPGLGLRLIYFSYDVKMKEKGDIPEGYSVSREKKERFSLILESASTNQTSMYLCASSLTGWVDGELFFGEGSRLTVL.

This clonotype appeared a few times. This chain joins TRBV19 and TRBJ2-2; unclear D gene. The CDR3 is 18 residues long. V lost 7 bases and J lost 2, with 23 bases in between. Germline lookup yields CDR1 LNHDA and CDR2 SQIVND (reference sequence). The CDR3 sequence is CASKESRARGGNTGELFF. The CDR3 coding sequence is TGTGCCAGTAAGGAGTCAAGGGCTAGAGGCGGAAACACCGGGGAGCTGTTTTTT.

This clonotype was counted many times. The gene calls are TRBV20-1 and TRBJ2-5; TRBD1 matches 8 bases. Trimming took 3 bases from V and 2 from J; bases not matched to a gene: 8. The CDR3 has 15 residues. The germline CDR1 and CDR2 sequences are DFQATT and SNEGSKA (reference sequence). The DNA of the CDR3 is TGCAGTGCTAGCCCCAGACAGGGGCGGCAAGAGACCCAGTACTTC. Amino acid sequence: CSASPRQGRQETQYF.

This clonotype was counted at least ten times. This chain connects TRBV11-2 to TRBJ2-3; TRBD2 matches at 8 bases. Germline CDR1 reads SGHAT; CDR2 reads FQNNGV. With 4 bases clipped from V and 4 bases from J, the junction kept 4 bases outside the gene matches. The length of the CDR3 is 14 residues. CDR3: CASSSVAGPDTQYF. In DNA form, the CDR3 reads TGTGCCAGCAGCTCGGTAGCGGGACCAGATACGCAGTATTTT.

This clonotype was seen a handful of times. The chain is built from TRBV28 and TRBJ1-2; 8 positions agree with TRBD1. Trimming removed 7 bases from V and 8 bases from J; junction bases left unmatched: 6. The CDR3 has 12 amino acids. The V gene's germline CDR1 is MDHEN and CDR2 SYDVKM. Written as DNA, the CDR3 is TGTGCCAGCACCGGACAGGGACGAGGCTACACCTTC. Protein product: CASTGQGRGYTF.

The genes are TRBV6-2 or TRBV6-3 and TRBJ1-2; 8 bases match TRBD1. Germline V CDR1 and CDR2: MNHEY, SVGEGT. The V and J ends lost 5 bases and 1 base, in that order; junction bases with no gene match: 6. CDR3 length: 15 residues. CDR3 coding DNA: TGTGCCAGCAGTCAACAACAGGGGGTTAACTATGGCTACACCTTC. It codes for CASSQQQGVNYGYTF.

As concerns this clonotype: A much bigger clone sits one base away, suggesting this may be a read error. The V and J genes are TRBV2 and TRBJ2-1; D is possibly TRBD2 (6 bases). This CDR3 is built from 14 residues. Germline CDR1 is SNHLY and CDR2 is FYNNEI. As DNA, the CDR3 is TGTGCCAGCGGGGGGACTCTCTCCTACAATGGGCAGTTCTTC. Translating gives CASGGTLSYNGQFF.

This clonotype has at least ten counts. This chain's CDR3 is CASTTGNTEAFF. DNA for the CDR3: TGCGCCAGCACAACAGGAAACACTGAAGCTTTCTTT. The rearrangement joins TRBV5-1 to TRBJ1-1; D perhaps matches TRBD1 (5 bases). Germline loops: CDR1 SGHRS, CDR2 YFSETQ. Trimming cost V 6 bases and J 2 bases, with 8 bases left between them. This CDR3 spans 12 amino acids.

The genes are TRBV7-2 and TRBJ1-2; 7 bases are a match to TRBD1. This CDR3 is 14 amino acids long. Losses at the gene ends were 4 bases for V and 3 bases for J; bases not matched to a gene: 5. Germline CDR1 is SGHTA and CDR2 is FQGNSA. The chain's CDR3 is CASSSTTGHYGYTF. The CDR3 nucleotides read TGTGCCAGCAGCTCCACGACAGGGCACTATGGCTACACCTTC.

This clonotype was counted a few times. V gene TRBV5-8 combines with J gene TRBJ2-7, with unresolved D. The CDR3 spans 14 residues. Between the trimmed V and J ends, which lost 4 bases and 2 bases, there was a span of 13 bases. Germline V CDR1 and CDR2: SGHTS, YDEGEE. CDR3 coding DNA: TGTGCCAGCAGCCACGGGCCACTACCCTACGAGCAGTACTTC. Translating gives CASSHGPLPYEQYF.

V gene TRBV29-1 combines with J gene TRBJ1-1; tentatively, D is TRBD1 (6 bases). The V gene's germline CDR1 is SQVTM and CDR2 ANQGSEA. The CDR3 is 13 amino acids. V lost 6 bases and J 4 bases, leaving 15 bases between the germline ends. CDR3 loop: CSVKGGRGTEAFF. Here the CDR3 DNA reads TGCAGCGTGAAAGGGGGTCGAGGCACTGAAGCTTTCTTT.

This CDR3 is CASVGGARTHYFYNEQFF. Written as DNA, the CDR3 is TGTGCCTCTGTCGGGGGGGCCCGTACTCATTATTTCTACAATGAGCAGTTCTTC. V gene TRBV12-5 combines with J gene TRBJ2-1; 8 positions match TRBD2. Germline lookup yields CDR1 LGHNT and CDR2 FRNRAP. The CDR3 loop spans 18 amino acids. The full variable domain, rest sourced from reference TRBV12-5 and TRBJ2-1, is DARVTQTPRHKVTEMGQEVTMRCQPILGHNTVFWYRQTMMQGLELLAYFRNRAPLDDSGMPKDRFSAEMPDATLATLKIQPSEPRDSAVYFCASVGGARTHYFYNEQFFGPGTRLTVL.